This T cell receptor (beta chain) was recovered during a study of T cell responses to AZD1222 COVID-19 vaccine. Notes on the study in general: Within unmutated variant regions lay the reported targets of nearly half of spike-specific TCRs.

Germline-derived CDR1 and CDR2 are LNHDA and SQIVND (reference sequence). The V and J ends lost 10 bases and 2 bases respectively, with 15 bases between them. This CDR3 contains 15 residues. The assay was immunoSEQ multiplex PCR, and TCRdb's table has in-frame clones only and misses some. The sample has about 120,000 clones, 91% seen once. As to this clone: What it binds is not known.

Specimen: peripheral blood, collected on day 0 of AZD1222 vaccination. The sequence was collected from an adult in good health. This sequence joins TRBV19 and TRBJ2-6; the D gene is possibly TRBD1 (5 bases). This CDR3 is CATKLGAAGANVLTF. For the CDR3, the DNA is TGTGCCACCAAGCTAGGGGCCGCTGGGGCCAACGTCCTGACTTTC.